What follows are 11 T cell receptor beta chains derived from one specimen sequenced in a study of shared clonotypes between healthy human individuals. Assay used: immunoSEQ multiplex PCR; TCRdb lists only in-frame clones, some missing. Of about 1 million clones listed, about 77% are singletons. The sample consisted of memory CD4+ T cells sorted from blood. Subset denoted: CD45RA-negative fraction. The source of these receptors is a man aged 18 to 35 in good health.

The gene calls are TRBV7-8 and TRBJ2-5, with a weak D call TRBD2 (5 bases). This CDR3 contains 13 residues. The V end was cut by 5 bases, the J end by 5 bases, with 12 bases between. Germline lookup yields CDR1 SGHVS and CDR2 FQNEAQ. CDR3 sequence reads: CASSASGVETQYF. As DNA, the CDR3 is TGTGCCAGCAGCGCCTCCGGGGTTGAGACCCAGTACTTC.

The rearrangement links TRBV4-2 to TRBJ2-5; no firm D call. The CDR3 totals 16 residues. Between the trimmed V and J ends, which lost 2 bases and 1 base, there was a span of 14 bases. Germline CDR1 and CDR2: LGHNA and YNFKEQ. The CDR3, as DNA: TGTGCCAGCAGCCAATCCGCCTCGTGGGGCCAAGAGACCCAGTACTTC. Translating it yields CASSQSASWGQETQYF.

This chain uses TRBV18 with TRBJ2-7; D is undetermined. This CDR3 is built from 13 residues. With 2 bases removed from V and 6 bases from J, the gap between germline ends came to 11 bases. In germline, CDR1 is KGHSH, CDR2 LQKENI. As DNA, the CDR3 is TGTGCCAGCTCACCATCAGCTTTGGGCGAGCAGTACTTC. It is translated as CASSPSALGEQYF. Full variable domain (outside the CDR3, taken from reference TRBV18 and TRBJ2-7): NAGVMQNPRHLVRRRGQEARLRCSPMKGHSHVYWYRQLPEEGLKFMVYLQKENIIDESGMPKERFSAEFPKEGPSILRIQQVVRGDSAAYFCASSPSALGEQYFGPGTRLTVT.

The CDR3 spells CASSQGPGTVFEQFF. The CDR3 region has the DNA TGCGCCAGCAGCCAAGGCCCCGGGACAGTGTTTGAGCAGTTCTTC. This chain joins TRBV4-3 and TRBJ2-1; 7 bases agree with TRBD1. The germline CDR1 and CDR2 sequences are LGHNA and YSLEER. This CDR3 is built from 15 residues. The trim removed 1 base at V and 9 bases at J, leaving 9 bases unmatched.

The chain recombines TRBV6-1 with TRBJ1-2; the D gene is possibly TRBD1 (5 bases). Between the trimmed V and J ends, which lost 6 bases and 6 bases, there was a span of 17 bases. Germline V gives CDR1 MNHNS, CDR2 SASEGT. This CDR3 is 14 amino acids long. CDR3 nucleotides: TGTGCCAGCAGGGACCGACAGTCGAGAAATGGCTACACCTTC. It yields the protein CASRDRQSRNGYTF.

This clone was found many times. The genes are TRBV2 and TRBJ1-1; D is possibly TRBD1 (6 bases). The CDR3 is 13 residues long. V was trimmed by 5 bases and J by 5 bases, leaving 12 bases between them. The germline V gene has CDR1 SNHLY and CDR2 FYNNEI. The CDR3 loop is CASSLGGLTEAFF. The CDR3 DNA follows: TGTGCCAGCAGTTTAGGGGGGCTAACTGAAGCTTTCTTT.

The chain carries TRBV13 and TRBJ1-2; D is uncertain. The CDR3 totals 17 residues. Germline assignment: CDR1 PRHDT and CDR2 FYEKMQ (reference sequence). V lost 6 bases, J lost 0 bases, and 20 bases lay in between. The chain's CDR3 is CASSRLEGGWANYGYTF. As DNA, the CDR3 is TGTGCCAGCAGTCGGCTTGAAGGAGGGTGGGCTAACTATGGCTACACCTTC.

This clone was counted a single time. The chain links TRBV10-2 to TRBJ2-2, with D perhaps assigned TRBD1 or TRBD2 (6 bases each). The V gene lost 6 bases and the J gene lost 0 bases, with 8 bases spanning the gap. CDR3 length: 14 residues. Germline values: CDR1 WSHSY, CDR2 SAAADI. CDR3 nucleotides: TGCGCCAGCAGAGGGGGGACGAACACCGGGGAGCTGTTTTTT. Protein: CASRGGTNTGELFF.

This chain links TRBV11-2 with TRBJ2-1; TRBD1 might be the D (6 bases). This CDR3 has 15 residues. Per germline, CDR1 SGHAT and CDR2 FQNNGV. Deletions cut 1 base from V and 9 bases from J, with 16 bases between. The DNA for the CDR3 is TGTGCCAGCAGCTTAGCGCAGGGGTCCGTATCTGAGCAGTTCTTC. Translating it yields CASSLAQGSVSEQFF.

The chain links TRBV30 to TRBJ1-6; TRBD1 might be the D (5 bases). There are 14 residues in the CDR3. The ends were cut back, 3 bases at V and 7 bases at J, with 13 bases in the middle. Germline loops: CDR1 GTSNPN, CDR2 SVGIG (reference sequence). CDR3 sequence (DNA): TGTGCCTGGAGGGTAACGGGGCGGAATTCACCCCTCCACTTT. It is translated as CAWRVTGRNSPLHF.

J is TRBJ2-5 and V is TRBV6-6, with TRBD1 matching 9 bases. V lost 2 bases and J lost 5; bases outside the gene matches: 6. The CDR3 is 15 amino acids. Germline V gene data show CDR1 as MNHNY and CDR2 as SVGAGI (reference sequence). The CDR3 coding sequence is TGTGCCAGCAGTTACGCGGGACAGGGAGGTGAGACCCAGTACTTC. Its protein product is CASSYAGQGGETQYF.